Presented here are 21 T cell receptor beta chains from one specimen sequenced in a study of T cell responses to AZD1222 COVID-19 vaccine. The assay was immunoSEQ multiplex PCR, and TCRdb's table has in-frame clones only and misses some. The sample includes 85,000 or so clones, around nine tenths of them seen just once. Source: peripheral blood, taken 28 days after the second AZD1222 dose. These receptors came from an adult who received the AZD1222 COVID-19 vaccine.

The V call is TRBV7-8, the J call TRBJ2-7, with D uncertain. This CDR3 contains 16 residues. Germline CDR1 and CDR2: SGHVS and FQNEAQ. V lost 5 bases to trimming and J lost 2 bases, with 19 bases between them. The CDR3 spells CASSPSGSRRAYEQYF. The CDR3 coding sequence is TGTGCCAGCAGCCCATCCGGTAGCAGGCGAGCCTACGAGCAGTACTTC.

This chain connects TRBV27 to TRBJ1-3; TRBD1 is a possible D gene (5 bases). The length of the CDR3 is 15 residues. Germline V gene lookup returns CDR1 MNHEY and CDR2 SMNVEV (reference sequence). V was pared by 5 bases and J by 0 bases, with 11 bases between. The CDR3 bases are TGTGCCAGCAGTCCCCGGACAAGCTCTGGAAACACCATATATTTT. This translates into CASSPRTSSGNTIYF.

The rearrangement joins TRBV4-2 to TRBJ1-1; the D gene is possibly TRBD1 (6 bases). Per the germline V gene, CDR1 is LGHNA and CDR2 is YNFKEQ. The CDR3 is 13 residues long. The V end lost 4 bases, the J end lost 7 bases, and 13 bases lay between the germline ends. CDR3 in amino acids: CASSPRGGGEAFF. The CDR3 coding sequence is TGTGCCAGCAGCCCTCGGGGAGGGGGTGAAGCTTTCTTT.

V is TRBV7-9 and J is TRBJ2-2, with 10 bases identical to TRBD2. Germline V CDR1 and CDR2: SEHNR, FQNEAQ (reference sequence). The CDR3 length is 16 residues. V lost 3 bases to trimming and J lost 7 bases; unmatched junction nucleotides: 8. The CDR3, as DNA: TGTGCCAGCAGCTTCACCACTAGCGGGATCGTCGGGGAGCTGTTTTTT. It is translated as CASSFTTSGIVGELFF.

V gene TRBV10-2 combines with J gene TRBJ1-4; D not resolved. CDR3 size: 12 residues. Per germline, CDR1 WSHSY and CDR2 SAAADI. V was shortened by 10 bases and J by 8 bases, with 14 bases between the two germline ends. Written as DNA, the CDR3 is TGCGCCACCCGGGGAATTGGAGAAAAACTGTTTTTT. It translates to CATRGIGEKLFF.

The chain carries TRBV2 and TRBJ2-7, with D possibly matching TRBD1 (6 bases). CDR3 length equals 13 residues. The V gene's germline CDR1 is SNHLY and CDR2 FYNNEI. V lost 6 bases and J lost 7, with 16 bases in between. In DNA form, the CDR3 reads TGTGCCAGCAGCTTGACAGGTTTCGGGGAGCAGTACTTC. This translates into CASSLTGFGEQYF.

For the CDR3, the DNA is TGTGCCAGCACTACAGGGGCTAATTCACCCCTCCACTTT. Translated, it gives CASTTGANSPLHF. The chain employs TRBV2 and TRBJ1-6, with TRBD1 matching 7 bases. The CDR3 has 13 amino acids. CDR1 is SNHLY, CDR2 FYNNEI, per germline. Trimming at V came to 7 bases and at J to 6 bases, leaving 3 bases not matched to a gene.

The rearrangement links TRBV21-1 to TRBJ2-6. TRBV21-1 counts as a pseudogene. The CDR3 is made up of 17 amino acids. The DNA of the CDR3 is TGTGCCAGCAGCAAAGCGCAGAGACCCACCGGGGCCAACGTCCTGACTTTC. Its protein is CASSKAQRPTGANVLTF.

This chain uses TRBV29-1 with TRBJ1-1; 8 positions agree with TRBD1. Per the germline V gene, CDR1 is SQVTM and CDR2 is ANQGSEA. The CDR3 covers 13 residues. V shed 6 bases, J shed 1 base, and the junction held 4 bases outside the gene matches. CDR3 in DNA: TGCAGCGTGAGACAGGGGCCGAACACTGAAGCTTTCTTT. Its translation is CSVRQGPNTEAFF. Full variable domain (outside the CDR3, taken from reference TRBV29-1 and TRBJ1-1): SAVISQKPSRDICQRGTSLTIQCQVDSQVTMMFWYRQQPGQSLTLIATANQGSEATYESGFVIDKFPISRPNLTFSTLTVSNMSPEDSSIYLCSVRQGPNTEAFFGQGTRLTVV.

J is TRBJ2-7 and V is TRBV19, with D perhaps TRBD2 (7 bases). The germline V gene encodes CDR1 LNHDA and CDR2 SQIVND (reference sequence). The V end lost 4 bases, the J end lost 0 bases, and 13 bases lay between the germline ends. The CDR3 sequence is 15 residues long. CDR3 loop: CASSTTGRGSYEQYF. The CDR3 nucleotides read TGTGCCAGTAGTACTACAGGGAGGGGCTCCTACGAGCAGTACTTC. The variable domain in full, with the rest retrieved from reference TRBV19 and TRBJ2-7, is DGGITQSPKYLFRKEGQNVTLSCEQNLNHDAMYWYRQDPGQGLRLIYYSQIVNDFQKGDIAEGYSVSREKKESFPLTVTSAQKNPTAFYLCASSTTGRGSYEQYFGPGTRLTVT.

The V and J genes are TRBV2 and TRBJ2-1; D is perhaps TRBD2 (5 bases). V was clipped by 6 bases and J by 3 bases, with 12 bases between them. Germline loops: CDR1 SNHLY, CDR2 FYNNEI. The length of the CDR3 is 14 residues. The CDR3 here is CASRAGLVYNEQFF. The CDR3 bases are TGTGCCAGCAGGGCAGGACTGGTCTACAATGAGCAGTTCTTC.

The genes are TRBV5-1 and TRBJ2-1, with TRBD2 matching over 9 bases. The CDR3 covers 15 residues. Germline loops: CDR1 SGHRS, CDR2 YFSETQ. Germline trimming cut 1 base from V and 4 bases from J; bases unmatched to any gene: 3. The CDR3 sequence: CASSLQRGVYNEQFF. The CDR3 region has the DNA TGCGCCAGCAGCTTGCAGCGGGGGGTTTACAATGAGCAGTTCTTC.

The chain has TRBV11-2 and TRBJ1-1; 10 nucleotides align to TRBD1. The CDR3 runs 15 residues. With V trimmed by 1 base and J by 2 bases, 1 base remained unmatched. In germline, CDR1 is SGHAT, CDR2 FQNNGV. The CDR3 sequence: CASSLVTGGNTEAFF. The CDR3 DNA reads as TGTGCCAGCAGCTTAGTGACAGGGGGCAACACTGAAGCTTTCTTT. The full variable domain, rest sourced from reference TRBV11-2 and TRBJ1-1, is EAGVAQSPRYKIIEKRQSVAFWCNPISGHATLYWYQQILGQGPKLLIQFQNNGVVDDSQLPKDRFSAERLKGVDSTLKIQPAKLEDSAVYLCASSLVTGGNTEAFFGQGTRLTVV.

The genes are TRBV29-1 and TRBJ1-2, with D possibly TRBD1 on 6 matching bases. The CDR3 runs 13 residues. Germline V gene sequence: CDR1 SQVTM, CDR2 ANQGSEA. Trimming took off 2 bases at V and 7 bases at J, with 14 bases between the two ends. The CDR3 spells CSVERRGFGGYTF. CDR3 DNA: TGCAGCGTTGAACGGAGGGGGTTCGGTGGCTACACCTTC.

This clone appeared a few times. The rearrangement joins TRBV6-5 to TRBJ1-1, with D perhaps matching TRBD1 (6 bases). CDR1 and CDR2 (germline): MNHEY, SVGAGI. The CDR3 runs to 15 residues. Trimming removed 4 bases at V and 6 bases at J, with 18 bases between. CDR3 in DNA: TGTGCCAGCAGTTCACCTCAGGGGATTGTAGCTGAAGCTTTCTTT. This gives the protein CASSSPQGIVAEAFF.

The chain uses TRBV2 and TRBJ1-1; D uncertain. The CDR3 has 13 residues. The germline gives CDR1 SNHLY, CDR2 FYNNEI. The ends were cut back, 7 bases at V and 1 base at J, with 10 bases in the middle. The CDR3 sequence is CASKKERNTEAFF. CDR3 in DNA: TGTGCCAGCAAGAAAGAAAGGAACACTGAAGCTTTCTTT.

This chain links TRBV3-1 (or the pseudogene TRBV3-2) with TRBJ1-1; D unclear. V was shortened by 4 bases and J by 1 base, with 16 bases between the two germline ends. The germline V gene has CDR1 LGHDT and CDR2 YNNKEL (reference sequence). The CDR3 spans 16 residues. CDR3 region: CASSLRGRAGNTEAFF. As DNA, the CDR3 is TGTGCCAGCAGCCTCAGAGGGAGGGCGGGGAACACTGAAGCTTTCTTT.

The chain employs TRBV7-6 and TRBJ2-7, with 7 bases that match TRBD2. With V trimmed by 5 bases and J by 2 bases, 3 bases remained unmatched. Per germline, CDR1 SGHVS and CDR2 FNYEAQ. The CDR3 has 13 residues. The CDR3 coding sequence is TGTGCCAGCAGCGCCAGCGGGGCCTACGAGCAGTACTTC. Residues: CASSASGAYEQYF.

This clone appeared once. V and J are TRBV6-5 and TRBJ1-4; 7 positions match TRBD1. The CDR3 runs to 14 residues. CDR1 is MNHEY, CDR2 SVGAGI, per germline. V trimming: 5 bases; J trimming: 7 bases; junction bases outside the gene matches: 7. CDR3 amino acids: CASSRTGPGEKLFF. CDR3 in DNA: TGTGCCAGCAGTAGGACAGGTCCGGGTGAAAAACTGTTTTTT.

The chain is built from TRBV5-1 and TRBJ1-2; D unresolved. The germline CDR1 and CDR2 sequences are SGHRS and YFSETQ. Trimming pared 0 bases from V and 3 bases from J, leaving 12 bases between. CDR3 length: 15 residues. The CDR3 region is CASSLAPGDYYGYTF. The CDR3 region has the DNA TGCGCCAGCAGCTTGGCCCCCGGGGATTACTATGGCTACACCTTC.

This clone was seen a single time. The chain employs TRBV28 and TRBJ2-2; 11 positions agree with TRBD2. Germline V gene data show CDR1 as MDHEN and CDR2 as SYDVKM. This CDR3 region has 16 residues. Trimming took 3 bases from V and 6 from J; bases not matched to a gene: 6. The CDR3 DNA follows: TGTGCCAGCAGTTTGCTGCTAGCGGGAGGAGCCGGGGAGCTGTTTTTT. This sequence encodes CASSLLLAGGAGELFF.